This T cell receptor beta chain was recorded in a study of blood T cells in healthy people across ages. A second PCR, run for roughly 7 to 11 cycles, used a sample-barcoded 5' primer plus a J-beta primer mix. At least 2.5 million CDR3-containing paired-end reads were obtained per sample. MiXCR, run by TCRdb on the 5' RACE reads, gives a single entry per CDR3 protein. The sample includes about 1,600,000 distinct CDR3 sequences, roughly 40% of them seen just once. Regarding this clonotype: A much larger clonotype is one base distant, so this may be a read error.

Trimming stripped 4 bases from V and 3 bases from J, with 14 bases between. CDR1 and CDR2 (germline): SGHRS, YFSETQ. The CDR3 contains 14 residues. This chain links TRBV5-1 with TRBJ2-7; D unclear. The receptor's source is a young woman in good health. Sequencing used blood. CDR3 in amino acids: CASSDRRLSYEQYF. The CDR3 nucleotides are TGCGCCAGCAGCGACCGAAGGCTGAGCTACGAGCAGTACTTC.